This TCR beta chain stems from a study of blood T cell repertoires in COVID-19. This clone was counted a few times. Generated by immunoSEQ multiplex PCR, the TCRdb table keeps only in-frame clones and is missing some. Found here are 270,000 or so clones, approximately 90% of them singletons; the top ten hold roughly 3.9%. V lost 1 base to trimming and J lost 0 bases, with 11 bases between them. This CDR3 region has 16 residues. CDR1 and CDR2 from the germline V gene are MGHRA and YSYEKL. Source material: PBMCs or T cells enriched from blood (not recorded which). The chain employs TRBV4-1 and TRBJ2-3; possible D gene TRBD1, 6 bases. This TCR came from a woman in her twenties or thirties with acute COVID-19. CDR3 residues: CASSQGTATSTDTQYF. In DNA, the CDR3 is TGCGCCAGCAGCCAAGGGACAGCTACGAGCACAGATACGCAGTATTTT.